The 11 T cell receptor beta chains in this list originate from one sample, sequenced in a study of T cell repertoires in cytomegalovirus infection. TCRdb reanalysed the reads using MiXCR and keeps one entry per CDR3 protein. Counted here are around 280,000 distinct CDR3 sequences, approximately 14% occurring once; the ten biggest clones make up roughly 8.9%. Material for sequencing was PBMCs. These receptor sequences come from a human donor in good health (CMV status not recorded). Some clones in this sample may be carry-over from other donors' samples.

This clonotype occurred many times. CDR3: CASSYLGGEQYF. The DNA for the CDR3 is TGTGCCAGCAGTTACTTGGGTGGCGAGCAGTACTTC. V gene TRBV6-5 combines with J gene TRBJ2-7; D ambiguous. The germline V gene has CDR1 MNHEY and CDR2 SVGAGI. The CDR3 is 12 residues long. The germline V and J ends were trimmed by 1 base and 6 bases, with 7 bases remaining between them.

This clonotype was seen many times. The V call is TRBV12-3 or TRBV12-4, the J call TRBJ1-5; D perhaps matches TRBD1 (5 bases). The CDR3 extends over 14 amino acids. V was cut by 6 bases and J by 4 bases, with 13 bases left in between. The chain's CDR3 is CASSSDSTNQPQHF. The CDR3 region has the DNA TGTGCCAGCAGCAGCGACAGCACTAATCAGCCCCAGCATTTT.

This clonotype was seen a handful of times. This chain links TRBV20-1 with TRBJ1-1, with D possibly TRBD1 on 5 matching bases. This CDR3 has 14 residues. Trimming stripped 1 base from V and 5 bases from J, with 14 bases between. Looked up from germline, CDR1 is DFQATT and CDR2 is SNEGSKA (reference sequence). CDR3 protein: CSARARGVRTEAFF. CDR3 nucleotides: TGCAGTGCTAGAGCTCGAGGGGTAAGGACTGAAGCTTTCTTT.

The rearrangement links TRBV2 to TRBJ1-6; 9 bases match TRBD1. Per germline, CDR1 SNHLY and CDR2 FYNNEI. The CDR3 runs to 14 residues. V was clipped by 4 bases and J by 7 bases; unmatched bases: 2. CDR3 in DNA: TGTGCCAGCAGTGGGGACAGGGAGAATTCACCCCTCCACTTT. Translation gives CASSGDRENSPLHF.

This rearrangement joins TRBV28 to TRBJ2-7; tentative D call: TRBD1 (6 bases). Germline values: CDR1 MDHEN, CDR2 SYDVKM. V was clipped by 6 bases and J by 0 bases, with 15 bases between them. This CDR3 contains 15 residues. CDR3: CASSPTGWSSYEQYF. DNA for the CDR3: TGTGCCAGCAGCCCTACAGGGTGGAGCTCCTACGAGCAGTACTTC.

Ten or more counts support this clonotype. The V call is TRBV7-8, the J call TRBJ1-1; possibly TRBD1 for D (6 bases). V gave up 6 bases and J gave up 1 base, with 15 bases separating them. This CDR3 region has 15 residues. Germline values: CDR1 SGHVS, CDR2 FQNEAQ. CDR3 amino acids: CASRGGVGWNTEAFF. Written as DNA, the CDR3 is TGTGCCAGCAGAGGGGGTGTGGGGTGGAACACTGAAGCTTTCTTT.

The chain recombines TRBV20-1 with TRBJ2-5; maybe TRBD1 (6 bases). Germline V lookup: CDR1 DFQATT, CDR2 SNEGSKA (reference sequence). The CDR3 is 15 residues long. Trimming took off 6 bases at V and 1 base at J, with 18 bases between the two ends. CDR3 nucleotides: TGCAGTGCGCTCGGAGGACAGATAATCCAAGAGACCCAGTACTTC. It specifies CSALGGQIIQETQYF.

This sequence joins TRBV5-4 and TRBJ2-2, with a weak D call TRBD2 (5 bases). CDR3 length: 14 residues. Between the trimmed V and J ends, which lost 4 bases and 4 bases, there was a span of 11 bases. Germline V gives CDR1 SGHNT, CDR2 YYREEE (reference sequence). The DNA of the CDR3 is TGTGCCAGCAGCGAGGAGGTGGCCACCGGGGAGCTGTTTTTT. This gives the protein CASSEEVATGELFF.

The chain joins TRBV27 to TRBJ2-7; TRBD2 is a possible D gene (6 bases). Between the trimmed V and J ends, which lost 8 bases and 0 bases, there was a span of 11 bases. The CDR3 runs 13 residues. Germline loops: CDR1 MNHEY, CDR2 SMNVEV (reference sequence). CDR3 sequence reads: CASQAGGSYEQYF. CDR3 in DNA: TGTGCCAGCCAAGCCGGGGGCTCCTACGAGCAGTACTTC.

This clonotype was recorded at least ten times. This chain's CDR3 is CASSLDHGETDTQYF. The DNA of the CDR3 is TGTGCCAGCAGCTTAGATCACGGGGAAACAGATACGCAGTATTTT. The V call is TRBV7-2, the J call TRBJ2-3; D may be TRBD2 (5 bases). The germline CDR1 and CDR2 sequences are SGHTA and FQGNSA. V lost 1 base, J lost 3 bases, and 11 bases lay in between. There are 15 residues in the CDR3.

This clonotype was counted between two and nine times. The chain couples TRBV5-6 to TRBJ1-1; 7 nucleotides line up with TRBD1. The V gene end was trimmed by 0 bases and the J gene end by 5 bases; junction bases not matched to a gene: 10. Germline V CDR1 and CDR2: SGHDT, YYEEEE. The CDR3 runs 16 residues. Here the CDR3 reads CASSLVVTGARTEAFF. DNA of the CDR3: TGTGCCAGCAGCTTGGTGGTTACAGGGGCGCGGACTGAAGCTTTCTTT.